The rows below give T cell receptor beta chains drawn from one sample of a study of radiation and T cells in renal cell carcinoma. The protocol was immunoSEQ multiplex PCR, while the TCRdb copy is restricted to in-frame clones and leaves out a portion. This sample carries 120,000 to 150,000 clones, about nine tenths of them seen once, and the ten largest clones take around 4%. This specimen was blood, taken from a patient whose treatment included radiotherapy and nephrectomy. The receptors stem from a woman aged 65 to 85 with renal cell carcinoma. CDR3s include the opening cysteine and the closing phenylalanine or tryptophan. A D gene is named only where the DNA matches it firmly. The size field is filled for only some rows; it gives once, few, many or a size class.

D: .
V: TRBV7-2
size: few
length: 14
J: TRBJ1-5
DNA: TGTGCCAGCAGCCCGGGACCTGGCAATCAGCCCCAGCATTTT
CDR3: CASSPGPGNQPQHF

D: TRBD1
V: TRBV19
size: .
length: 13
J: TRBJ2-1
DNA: TGTGCCAGTAGCGACAGGGCTCGGAATGAGCAGTTCTTC
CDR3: CASSDRARNEQFF

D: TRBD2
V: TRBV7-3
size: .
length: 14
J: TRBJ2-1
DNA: TGTGCCAGCAGCGCCAGCGGGGGGGCAAATGAGCAGTTCTTC
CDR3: CASSASGGANEQFF

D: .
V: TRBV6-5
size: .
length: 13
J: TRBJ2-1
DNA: TGTGCCAGCTATCGACTAGGTGGCAATGAGCAGTTCTTC
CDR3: CASYRLGGNEQFF

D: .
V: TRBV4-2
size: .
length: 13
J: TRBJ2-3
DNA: TGTGCCAGCAGCCAAGAGGACAGCGAGATCCAGTATTTT
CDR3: CASSQEDSEIQYF

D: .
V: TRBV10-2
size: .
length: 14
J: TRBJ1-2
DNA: TGCGCCAGCAGTGAAAAGGGGTGGGGTTATGGCTACACCTTC
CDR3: CASSEKGWGYGYTF

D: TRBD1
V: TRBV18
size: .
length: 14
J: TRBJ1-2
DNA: TGTGCCAGCTCACCGGCGGGACAGGGTACTGGCTACACCTTC
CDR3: CASSPAGQGTGYTF

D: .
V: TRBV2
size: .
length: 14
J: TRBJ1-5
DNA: TGTGCCAGCGGTGTGAGGGGGAGAGGGCAGCCCCAGCATTTT
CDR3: CASGVRGRGQPQHF

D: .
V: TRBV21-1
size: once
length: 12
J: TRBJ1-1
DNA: TGTGCCAGCAGCACCCGGGACACCGAAGCTTTCTTT
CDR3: CASSTRDTEAFF

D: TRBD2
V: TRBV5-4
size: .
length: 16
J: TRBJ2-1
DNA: TGTGCCAGCAGCTTGCCAGGGACTAGCCCCGTGAATGAGCAGTTCTTC
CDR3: CASSLPGTSPVNEQFF

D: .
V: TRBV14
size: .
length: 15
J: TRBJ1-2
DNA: TGTGCCAGCAGCCAACCCGGGACCGGGGTAAATGGCTACACCTTC
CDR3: CASSQPGTGVNGYTF

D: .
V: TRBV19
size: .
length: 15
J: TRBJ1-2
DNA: TGTGCCAGTCGAGAAGACGGAAGGTACCATTATGGCTACACCTTC
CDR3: CASREDGRYHYGYTF

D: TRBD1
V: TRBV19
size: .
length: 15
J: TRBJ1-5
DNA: TGTGCCAGTAGCGGGGGGGACAGGGTCAATCAGCCCCAGCATTTT
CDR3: CASSGGDRVNQPQHF

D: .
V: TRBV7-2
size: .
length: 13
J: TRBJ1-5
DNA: TGTGCCAGCAACCCCGGGGGGCCTCAGCCCCAGCATTTT
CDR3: CASNPGGPQPQHF

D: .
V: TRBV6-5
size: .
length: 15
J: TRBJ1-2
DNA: TGTGCCAGCAGTCGCCTGGGACGAGGGAACTATGGCTACACCTTC
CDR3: CASSRLGRGNYGYTF

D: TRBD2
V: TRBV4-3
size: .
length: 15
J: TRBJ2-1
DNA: TGCGCCAGCAGCCAAGGCTTAGCGGGGCTGGATGAGCAGTTCTTC
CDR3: CASSQGLAGLDEQFF

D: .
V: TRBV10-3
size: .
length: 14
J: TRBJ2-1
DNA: TGTGCCATCAGTGGGACGAGCTCCTACAATGAGCAGTTCTTC
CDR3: CAISGTSSYNEQFF

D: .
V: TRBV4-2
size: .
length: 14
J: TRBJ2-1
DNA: TGTGCCAGCAGCCAAGTCTCGAACGGCCCCGAGCAGTTCTTC
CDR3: CASSQVSNGPEQFF

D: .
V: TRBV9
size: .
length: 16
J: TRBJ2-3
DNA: TGTGCCAGCAGCGTGTATGACTCCTACCGCACAGATACGCAGTATTTT
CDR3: CASSVYDSYRTDTQYF

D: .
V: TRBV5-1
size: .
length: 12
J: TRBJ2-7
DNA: TGCGCCAGCAGCTTCGACAGCTACGAGCAGTACTTC
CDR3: CASSFDSYEQYF

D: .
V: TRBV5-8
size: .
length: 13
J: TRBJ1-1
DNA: TGTGCCAGCAGCTTGGTTGCGGGCGGGGATGCTTTCTTT
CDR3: CASSLVAGGDAFF

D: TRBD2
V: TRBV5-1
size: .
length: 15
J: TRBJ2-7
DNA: TGCGCCAGCAGCCTCAGCGGGGGAATCTCCTACGAGCAGTACTTC
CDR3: CASSLSGGISYEQYF

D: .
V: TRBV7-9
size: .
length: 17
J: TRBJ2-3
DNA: TGTGCCAGCAGCTTAGGTTTTAGACCCTTGAAAGCAGATACGCAGTATTTT
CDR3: CASSLGFRPLKADTQYF

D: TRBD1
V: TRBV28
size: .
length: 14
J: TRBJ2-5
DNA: TGTGCCAGCAGTTTAAGACAGGGGCTAGAGACCCAGTACTTC
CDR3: CASSLRQGLETQYF

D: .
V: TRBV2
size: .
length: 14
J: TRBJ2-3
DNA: TGTGCCAGCAGTGAACAAGGAACCACAGATACGCAGTATTTT
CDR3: CASSEQGTTDTQYF

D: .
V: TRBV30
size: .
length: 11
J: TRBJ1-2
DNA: TGTGCCTGGAGAGGGGGCTATGGCTACACCTTC
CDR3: CAWRGGYGYTF

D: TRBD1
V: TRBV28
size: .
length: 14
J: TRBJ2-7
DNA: TGTGCCAGCAGGGGGACAGGGTTCTCCTACGAGCAGTACTTC
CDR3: CASRGTGFSYEQYF

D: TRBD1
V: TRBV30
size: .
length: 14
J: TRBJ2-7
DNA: TGTGCCTGGAGTGTACGCAGGGGGTCTGACGAGCAGTACTTC
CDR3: CAWSVRRGSDEQYF

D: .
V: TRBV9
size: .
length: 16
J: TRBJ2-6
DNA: TGTGCCAGCAGCGGTGACCAGAGCTCTGGGGCCAACGTCCTGACTTTC
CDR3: CASSGDQSSGANVLTF

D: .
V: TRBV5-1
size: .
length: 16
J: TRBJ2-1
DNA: TGCGCCAGCAGCTTGGCCCCGGAACTCCTGGGGAATGAGCAGTTCTTC
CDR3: CASSLAPELLGNEQFF

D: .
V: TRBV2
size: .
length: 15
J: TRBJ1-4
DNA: TGTGCCAGCAGTGAGAAAAGACCAACTAATGAAAAACTGTTTTTT
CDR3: CASSEKRPTNEKLFF

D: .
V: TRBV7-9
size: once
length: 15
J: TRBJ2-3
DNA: TGTGCCAGCAGCTCGACGGGGGCCACCCAAGATACGCAGTATTTT
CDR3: CASSSTGATQDTQYF

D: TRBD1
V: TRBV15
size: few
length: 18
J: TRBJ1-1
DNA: TGTGCCACCAGCAGATCCCGTTTTACAGGGGGCGGCGGGACTGAAGCTTTCTTT
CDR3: CATSRSRFTGGGGTEAFF

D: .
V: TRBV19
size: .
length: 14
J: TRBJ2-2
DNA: TGTGCCAGTAGTATAATGGGGAGCACCGGGGAGCTGTTTTTT
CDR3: CASSIMGSTGELFF

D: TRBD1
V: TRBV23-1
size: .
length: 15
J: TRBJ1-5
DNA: TGCGCCAGCGGGGGACAGTCAACTAGCAATCAGCCCCAGCATTTT
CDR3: CASGGQSTSNQPQHF

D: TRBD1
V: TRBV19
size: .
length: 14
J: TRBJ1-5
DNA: TGTGCCAGTAGGAAGGACAGGAGCAATCAGCCCCAGCATTTT
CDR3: CASRKDRSNQPQHF

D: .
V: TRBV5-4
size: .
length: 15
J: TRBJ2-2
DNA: TGTGCCAGCAGCCCCGAGGGTCCGCGCTCCGGGGAGCTGTTTTTT
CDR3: CASSPEGPRSGELFF

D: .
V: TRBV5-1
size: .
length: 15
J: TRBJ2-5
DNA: TGCGCCAGCAGCTTGAGGGACCCCACCGAGGAGACCCAGTACTTC
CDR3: CASSLRDPTEETQYF

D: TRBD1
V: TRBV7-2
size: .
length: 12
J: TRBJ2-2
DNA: TGTGCCAGCAGAGCGACAGGGAGGGAGCTGTTTTTT
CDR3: CASRATGRELFF

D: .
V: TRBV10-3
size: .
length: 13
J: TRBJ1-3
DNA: TGTGCCATCAGTGGGGTTGCTGGAAACACCATATATTTT
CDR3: CAISGVAGNTIYF

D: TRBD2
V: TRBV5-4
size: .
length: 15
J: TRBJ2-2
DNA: TGTGCCAGCAGCTTGGAGTGGGGGGGCACCGGGGAGCTGTTTTTT
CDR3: CASSLEWGGTGELFF

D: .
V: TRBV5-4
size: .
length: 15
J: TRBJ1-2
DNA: TGTGCCAGCAGCTTGGTCGGGTTAGCTAACTATGGCTACACCTTC
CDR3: CASSLVGLANYGYTF

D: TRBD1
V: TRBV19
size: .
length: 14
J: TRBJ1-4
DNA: TGTGCCAGTAGCTCGGACAGGCTTAATGAAAAACTGTTTTTT
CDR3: CASSSDRLNEKLFF

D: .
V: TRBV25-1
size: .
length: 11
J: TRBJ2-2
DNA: TGTGCCAGCAGCCTAAGGGGGGAGCTGTTTTTT
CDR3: CASSLRGELFF

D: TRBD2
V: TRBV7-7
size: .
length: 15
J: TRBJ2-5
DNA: TGTGCTAGCAGCGGGGGACTAGCGGGACAAGAGACCCAGTACTTC
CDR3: CASSGGLAGQETQYF

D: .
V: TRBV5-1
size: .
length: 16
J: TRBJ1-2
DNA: TGCGCCAGCAAGAGGGGGGGCAGAGAGTCTAACTATGGCTACACCTTC
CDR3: CASKRGGRESNYGYTF

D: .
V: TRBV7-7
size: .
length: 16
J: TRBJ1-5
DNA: TGTGCTAGCAGCTTAGCGCCCGGGAATAGCAATCAGCCCCAGCATTTT
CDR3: CASSLAPGNSNQPQHF

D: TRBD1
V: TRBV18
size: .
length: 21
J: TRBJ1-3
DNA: TGTGCCAGCTCACCACGTTTGCCTCCGGGACAGCCTTTACTCTCTGGAAACACCATATATTTT
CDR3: CASSPRLPPGQPLLSGNTIYF

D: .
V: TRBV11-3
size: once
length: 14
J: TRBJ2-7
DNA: TGTGCCAGCAGCGTAACAGCTGGGGCCTACGAGCAGTACTTC
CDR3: CASSVTAGAYEQYF

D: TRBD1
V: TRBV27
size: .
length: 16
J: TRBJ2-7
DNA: TGTGCCAGCAGTTTAGGGGCCGGGACAGGAGGCTACGAGCAGTACTTC
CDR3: CASSLGAGTGGYEQYF

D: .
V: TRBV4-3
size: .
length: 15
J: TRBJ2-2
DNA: TGCGCCAGCAGCCAAGATCCGACGAACACCGGGGAGCTGTTTTTT
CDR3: CASSQDPTNTGELFF

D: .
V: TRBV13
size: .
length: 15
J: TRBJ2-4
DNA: TGTGCCAGCAGCTCGCAACGCTTGGCCAAAAACATTCAGTACTTC
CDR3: CASSSQRLAKNIQYF